The TCR beta chain described here comes from a study of Graves' ophthalmopathy and Graves' hyperthyroidism. The wider study: Researchers obtained peripheral blood at initial diagnosis, before any treatment had begun.

Study outcomes and limitations: Sensitivity reached 87.88% and specificity 81.08% for a 13-signature model separating ophthalmopathy from stable hyperthyroidism.

V gave up 7 bases and J gave up 0 bases, with 14 bases separating them. The CDR3 covers 15 residues. Germline assignment: CDR1 LNHDA and CDR2 SQIVND (reference sequence). Patients were diagnosed from clinical symptoms, serum thyroxine, TRAb, thyroid ultrasound and orbital computed tomography. In its sample, this clonotype was seen many times. Its target is unknown. RNA transcripts served as template for amplifying TCR beta CDR3 sequences. HTBI primers were employed in first-round RT-PCR, then a second-round multiplex PCR followed. TCRdb passed the multiplex PCR reads through MiXCR, listing each CDR3 protein once. Here the sample spans about 500,000 distinct CDR3 sequences, approximately 15% being singletons.

This rearrangement joins TRBV19 to TRBJ2-3; TRBD2 is a possible D gene (7 bases). The TCR comes from a woman aged 25 to 39 with Graves' ophthalmopathy. The sequenced material came from blood. CDR3 in amino acids: CASMGWGGSTDTQYF. CDR3 sequence (DNA): TGTGCCAGTATGGGTTGGGGGGGCAGCACAGATACGCAGTATTTT.